The source of this T cell receptor beta chain is a study of cytomegalovirus exposure and HLA in healthy donors. The PCR had 60 Vbeta and 13 Jbeta primers. TCRdb's copy holds only in-frame clones and misses some; the assay was immunoSEQ multiplex PCR. The table records some 150,000 clones, roughly nine tenths of them present only once. On this clone itself: Its antigen is undetermined.

Study outcomes and limitations: According to a later analysis, most TCR beta chains associated with CMV appeared HLA-restricted. A later analysis showed HLA-associated TCR beta chains outstripping equally common others in clonal expansion.

The V gene lost 1 base and the J gene lost 2 bases, with 7 bases spanning the gap. Germline loops: CDR1 LNHDA, CDR2 SQIVND (reference sequence). The CDR3 is made up of 14 amino acids. Sequenced: PBMCs. The chain is built from TRBV19 and TRBJ2-3; weak D call: TRBD2 (5 bases). The receptor comes from a woman younger than 45 in good health and CMV-seronegative. The CDR3 region has the DNA TGTGCCAGTAGTATAGGCGGGTACACAGATACGCAGTATTTT. It is translated as CASSIGGYTDTQYF.